This T cell receptor (beta chain) was observed in a study of Ad26.COV2.S vaccination and SARS-CoV-2 variants. The treatment was: 19 received Ad26.COV2.S at low or high dose, single or two shots; about 5 received placebo; per-sample allocation not given. Sampling took place 63 days after the first vaccine or placebo injection. The assay was immunoSEQ multiplex PCR, and TCRdb's table has in-frame clones only and misses some. The sample has 300,000 to 450,000 clones, about 85% seen once. Germline lookup yields CDR1 MDHEN and CDR2 SYDVKM. The CDR3 sequence is 15 residues long. V shed 6 bases and J shed 3 bases, with 18 bases lying between them.

The specimen was peripheral blood, collected in a trial of Ad26.COV2.S vaccine versus placebo. The TCR comes from a person between 18 and 59 years old who received the Ad26.COV2.S COVID-19 vaccine or a placebo. This chain uses TRBV28 with TRBJ2-7; D possibly matches TRBD1 or TRBD2 (5 bases each). CDR3 bases: TGTGCCAGCAGGGACATCGGGACGGCGAGCTACGAGCAGTACTTC. Translated, it gives CASRDIGTASYEQYF.